The 30 T cell receptor beta chains given below trace back to one sample, sequenced in a study of T cell changes during pregnancy in multiple sclerosis. Sequencing used immunoSEQ multiplex PCR; TCRdb keeps in-frame clones, though not all of them. The data hold 60,000 to 85,000 clones, with 91% observed a single time. The input for sequencing was peripheral blood, taken in the first trimester of pregnancy. The receptors were gathered from a female donor with multiple sclerosis, enrolled in a pregnancy study.

The gene calls are TRBV28 and TRBJ2-1; 10 bases match TRBD2. Germline CDR1 and CDR2: MDHEN and SYDVKM. This CDR3 is 14 amino acids long. Trimming removed 4 bases from V and 8 bases from J; junction bases left unmatched: 5. The CDR3, as DNA: TGTGCCAGCAGTTCTAGCGGGGGTACGGATGAGCAGTTCTTC. This encodes CASSSSGGTDEQFF.

The V gene is TRBV5-1, the J gene TRBJ2-2; D is unresolved. V shed 4 bases and J shed 4 bases, with 8 bases lying between them. Germline assignment: CDR1 SGHRS and CDR2 YFSETQ. This CDR3 has 13 amino acids. Here the CDR3 reads CASSHESTGELFF. CDR3 sequence (DNA): TGCGCCAGCAGCCACGAGTCCACCGGGGAGCTGTTTTTT.

The chain uses TRBV6-1 and TRBJ1-2; D is possibly TRBD1 (5 bases). The CDR3 loop spans 15 amino acids. The V end lost 1 base, the J end lost 1 base, and 10 bases lay between the germline ends. From germline, CDR1 is MNHNS and CDR2 SASEGT. The CDR3 DNA reads as TGTGCCAGCAGTGAAGACCCAGGGCTTAACTATGGCTACACCTTC. Translated, it gives CASSEDPGLNYGYTF.

The chain is built from TRBV2 and TRBJ2-2; TRBD1 might be the D (6 bases). The CDR3 has 14 residues. The germline gives CDR1 SNHLY, CDR2 FYNNEI. Trimming shortened V by 4 bases and J by 5 bases, and 11 bases separated the two germline ends. In DNA, the CDR3 is TGTGCCAGCAGTGGTAACAGGGTAACCGGGGAGCTGTTTTTT. Its protein product is CASSGNRVTGELFF. The variable domain in full, with the rest retrieved from reference TRBV2 and TRBJ2-2, is EPEVTQTPSHQVTQMGQEVILRCVPISNHLYFYWYRQILGQKVEFLVSFYNNEISEKSEIFDDQFSVERPDGSNFTLKIRSTKLEDSAMYFCASSGNRVTGELFFGEGSRLTVL.

The chain uses TRBV5-6 and TRBJ1-2; TRBD1 agrees at 11 bases. Per the germline V gene, CDR1 is SGHDT and CDR2 is YYEEEE. The length of the CDR3 is 14 residues. The V gene end was trimmed by 4 bases and the J gene end by 7 bases; junction bases not matched to a gene: 6. Here the CDR3 DNA reads TGTGCCAGCAGCCCCGGACAGGGGGCTTTTGGCTACACCTTC. Protein: CASSPGQGAFGYTF.

V and J are TRBV7-9 and TRBJ1-1; D not resolved. V gave up 4 bases and J gave up 6 bases, with 12 bases separating them. CDR1 and CDR2 (germline): SEHNR, FQNEAQ (reference sequence). The CDR3 totals 13 residues. CDR3 coding DNA: TGTGCCAGCAGCTATCCTGGAGAATCTGAAGCTTTCTTT. Translating gives CASSYPGESEAFF.

The gene calls are TRBV5-8 and TRBJ2-7; D is possibly TRBD1 (6 bases). This CDR3 is built from 16 residues. V lost 0 bases, J lost 1 base, and 14 bases lay in between. CDR1 is SGHTS, CDR2 YDEGEE, per germline. The CDR3 region is CASSLAPGGRSYEQYF. The CDR3 region has the DNA TGTGCCAGCAGCTTGGCCCCTGGGGGCCGGTCCTACGAGCAGTACTTC. Full variable domain (missing parts from reference TRBV5-8 and TRBJ2-7): EAGVTQSPTHLIKTRGQQATLRCSPISGHTSVYWYQQALGLGLQFLLWYDEGEERNRGNFPPRFSGRQFPNYSSELNVNALELEDSALYLCASSLAPGGRSYEQYFGPGTRLTVT.

The rearrangement uses TRBV27 and TRBJ2-5; 10 positions match TRBD2. CDR3 size: 18 residues. Trimming took 1 base from V and 2 from J; bases not matched to a gene: 10. Germline V CDR1 and CDR2: MNHEY, SMNVEV (reference sequence). The CDR3 sequence is CASSLFGASGRGQETQYF. The CDR3 DNA is TGTGCCAGCAGTTTATTTGGGGCTAGCGGGAGAGGGCAAGAGACCCAGTACTTC.

This clone was detected once. V usage is TRBV2 and J usage is TRBJ2-2, with 7 bases lining up with TRBD2. The CDR3 runs 14 residues. V shed 7 bases, J shed 4 bases, and the junction held 6 bases outside the gene matches. CDR1 and CDR2 (germline): SNHLY, FYNNEI. DNA for the CDR3: TGTGCCAGCAAGGGAGGGACTCCCACCGGGGAGCTGTTTTTT. Translation gives CASKGGTPTGELFF.

J is TRBJ2-7 and V is TRBV5-4; TRBD1 agrees at 7 bases. CDR1 is SGHNT and CDR2 is YYREEE in the germline V gene (reference sequence). Germline trimming cut 3 bases from V and 0 bases from J; bases unmatched to any gene: 6. The CDR3 loop spans 15 amino acids. This CDR3 is CASSSRTGSSYEQYF. The CDR3 nucleotides read TGTGCCAGCAGCTCCCGGACAGGCAGCTCCTACGAGCAGTACTTC.

The chain is built from TRBV19 and TRBJ2-1, with 8 bases that match TRBD1. CDR3 length equals 15 residues. Germline V gene lookup returns CDR1 LNHDA and CDR2 SQIVND (reference sequence). J was trimmed by 6 bases and V by 3 bases; bases with no gene match: 7. The CDR3 is CASSIVSGGPNEQFF. The DNA for the CDR3 is TGTGCCAGTAGTATTGTGTCAGGGGGCCCCAATGAGCAGTTCTTC.

The chain joins TRBV7-9 to TRBJ1-5; D possibly corresponds to TRBD1 (6 bases). CDR3 length equals 15 residues. Trimming took off 0 bases at V and 6 bases at J, with 12 bases between the two ends. Germline CDR1 is SEHNR and CDR2 is FQNEAQ (reference sequence). Here the CDR3 DNA reads TGTGCCAGCAGCTTAGCGGGGGGGGGCTTTCAGCCCCAGCATTTT. This gives the protein CASSLAGGGFQPQHF.

The chain is built from TRBV6-1 and TRBJ2-1, with TRBD1 matching 7 bases. This CDR3 region has 15 residues. Germline V gene sequence: CDR1 MNHNS, CDR2 SASEGT. Germline trimming cut 4 bases from V and 7 bases from J; bases unmatched to any gene: 10. In nucleotides, the CDR3 is TGTGCCAGCAGTGCTAGCCCGGGACAGAGAAATGAGCAGTTCTTC. Residues: CASSASPGQRNEQFF.

The J gene is TRBJ2-5, the V gene TRBV5-1; TRBD1 matches at 7 bases. J lost 5 bases, V lost 4 bases, and 5 bases had no gene match. Germline V gene sequence: CDR1 SGHRS, CDR2 YFSETQ. CDR3 size: 13 residues. In DNA form, the CDR3 reads TGCGCCAGCAGCCAAACAGGGGACGAGACCCAGTACTTC. Translation gives CASSQTGDETQYF.

Turning to this clone: Other DNA sequences in the sample encode the same CDR3. This chain uses TRBV2 with TRBJ1-1; TRBD1 matches at 7 bases. The J segment lost 0 bases and the V segment lost 6 bases, leaving 1 base of the junction unmatched. This CDR3 has 13 amino acids. From germline, CDR1 is SNHLY and CDR2 FYNNEI. The CDR3: CASRTGLNTEAFF. CDR3 bases: TGTGCCAGCAGGACAGGGCTGAACACTGAAGCTTTCTTT.

The chain employs TRBV7-8 and TRBJ2-1, with 7 positions matching TRBD2. CDR3 length: 16 amino acids. V lost 4 bases to trimming and J lost 3 bases; unmatched junction nucleotides: 9. The germline V gene encodes CDR1 SGHVS and CDR2 FQNEAQ. The CDR3 loop reads CASSSREQLYYNEQFF. The CDR3 nucleotides read TGTGCCAGCAGCTCGCGGGAGCAGCTGTACTACAATGAGCAGTTCTTC.

The genes are TRBV11-3 and TRBJ2-1; tentative D call: TRBD1 (6 bases). The V gene lost 0 bases and the J gene lost 9 bases, with 9 bases spanning the gap. In germline, CDR1 is SGHNT, CDR2 YENEEA. The CDR3 is 13 amino acids. The chain's CDR3 is CASSLEGASEQFF. Here the CDR3 DNA reads TGTGCCAGCAGCTTAGAGGGGGCATCTGAGCAGTTCTTC.

The V gene is TRBV10-3, the J gene TRBJ2-7; 7 bases line up with TRBD1. The CDR3 consists of 16 residues. The germline CDR1 and CDR2 sequences are ENHRY and SYGVKD. V shed 3 bases, J shed 2 bases, and the junction held 10 bases outside the gene matches. In DNA form, the CDR3 reads TGTGCCATCAGTGATTCCCCGACAGGGAATCCCTACGAGCAGTACTTC. Translation gives CAISDSPTGNPYEQYF.

The V call is TRBV2, the J call TRBJ2-7, with 7 bases that match TRBD1. Germline CDR1 SNHLY, CDR2 FYNNEI. V lost 7 bases to trimming and J lost 3 bases; unmatched junction nucleotides: 9. The CDR3 consists of 14 residues. The CDR3 coding sequence is TGTGCCAGCACAAGGGTGACAGGGAACTACGAGCAGTACTTC. Its protein product is CASTRVTGNYEQYF.

V and J are TRBV6-5 and TRBJ1-4; 9 bases line up with TRBD1. The length of the CDR3 is 15 residues. Germline V gives CDR1 MNHEY, CDR2 SVGAGI. The V gene end was trimmed by 6 bases and the J gene end by 7 bases; junction bases not matched to a gene: 9. The CDR3 spells CASRNRGRRGEKLFF. The CDR3 nucleotides are TGTGCCAGCAGGAACAGGGGGCGAAGAGGTGAAAAACTGTTTTTT.

The V and J genes are TRBV5-5 and TRBJ1-2; D is unclear. The V gene's germline CDR1 is SGHKS and CDR2 YYEKEE (reference sequence). The CDR3 consists of 12 residues. V was cut by 1 base and J by 2 bases, with 3 bases left in between. The DNA for the CDR3 is TGTGCCAGCAGCTTGACAAACTATGGCTACACCTTC. Translated: CASSLTNYGYTF.

The chain has TRBV5-1 and TRBJ1-6, with 8 bases identical to TRBD1. The germline gives CDR1 SGHRS, CDR2 YFSETQ. Unmatched junction bases numbered 11, after V lost 2 bases and J lost 10 bases. The length of the CDR3 is 16 residues. CDR3 sequence: CASSFRPDRVESPLHF. In nucleotides, the CDR3 is TGCGCCAGCAGCTTCCGACCGGACAGGGTAGAATCACCCCTCCACTTT.

CDR3 region: CASSPSTIGSSYEQYF. The CDR3 DNA reads as TGTGCCAGCAGTCCTTCTACGATAGGGAGCTCCTACGAGCAGTACTTC. The rearrangement links TRBV6-6 to TRBJ2-7; weak D call: TRBD2 (5 bases). The V end was cut by 5 bases, the J end by 0 bases, with 17 bases between. This CDR3 is built from 16 residues. The V gene's germline CDR1 is MNHNY and CDR2 SVGAGI (reference sequence).

This clone was observed once. The chain joins TRBV6-5 to TRBJ2-1; TRBD2 agrees at 8 bases. V trimming: 4 bases; J trimming: 2 bases; junction bases outside the gene matches: 7. This CDR3 has 16 residues. Germline V gives CDR1 MNHEY, CDR2 SVGAGI. CDR3 sequence: CASSSPKAGAYNEQFF. Here the CDR3 DNA reads TGTGCCAGCAGTTCTCCGAAAGCGGGGGCCTACAATGAGCAGTTCTTC.

Points on this clone: Other DNA sequences of this sample code for an identical CDR3. The rearrangement uses TRBV7-9 and TRBJ1-1; no reliable D call. V lost 4 bases, J lost 7 bases, and 16 bases lay in between. There are 14 residues in the CDR3. The germline V gene has CDR1 SEHNR and CDR2 FQNEAQ (reference sequence). The CDR3 region is CASSSLWREGEAFF. For the CDR3, the DNA is TGTGCCAGCAGCTCCCTGTGGAGGGAGGGTGAAGCTTTCTTT.

The chain uses TRBV12-5 and TRBJ2-1, with TRBD2 identical over 9 bases. The CDR3 covers 15 residues. Germline assignment: CDR1 LGHNT and CDR2 FRNRAP. Germline trimming cut 2 bases from V and 8 bases from J; bases unmatched to any gene: 7. The CDR3 protein is CASGLSLAGSDEQFF. The CDR3 bases are TGTGCTAGTGGTTTGAGTCTAGCGGGGTCCGATGAGCAGTTCTTC.

The rearrangement uses TRBV6-4 and TRBJ2-3; perhaps TRBD2 as D (6 bases). The CDR3 extends over 15 amino acids. CDR1 and CDR2 from the germline V gene are MRHNA and SNTAGT. Trimming took off 6 bases at V and 8 bases at J, with 21 bases between the two ends. The CDR3 is CASRPIADGSTTQYF. CDR3 sequence (DNA): TGTGCCAGCAGACCCATAGCGGACGGGAGTACTACGCAGTATTTT.

The chain combines TRBV19 with TRBJ1-1, with 9 bases identical to TRBD1. The CDR3 has 15 amino acids. The V and J ends lost 8 bases and 3 bases, in that order; junction bases with no gene match: 10. Looked up from germline, CDR1 is LNHDA and CDR2 is SQIVND (reference sequence). The DNA for the CDR3 is TGTGCCAGTCGGAACAGGGGGCTGGGAGACACTGAAGCTTTCTTT. Protein sequence: CASRNRGLGDTEAFF.

The rearrangement joins TRBV6-1 to TRBJ1-2; D perhaps matches TRBD1 (6 bases). Trimming pared 8 bases from V and 8 bases from J, leaving 15 bases between. The CDR3 loop spans 12 amino acids. CDR1 is MNHNS, CDR2 SASEGT, per germline. DNA of the CDR3: TGTGCCAGCGGCAGGGGAGCGAGAGGCTACACCTTC. Its protein product is CASGRGARGYTF.

The CDR3 DNA is TGTGCCAGCACTAAGGAGGGGGCGATTCCTATAAACACCTTC. Translated: CASTKEGAIPINTF. V and J are TRBV6-6 and TRBJ1-2, with 7 bases aligning to TRBD1. Unmatched junction bases numbered 17, after V lost 7 bases and J lost 12 bases. This CDR3 comprises 14 residues. CDR1 is MNHNY, CDR2 SVGAGI, per germline (reference sequence).